A selection of T cell receptor beta chains follows, all from one sample in a study of shared clonotypes between healthy human individuals. Generated by immunoSEQ multiplex PCR, the TCRdb table keeps only in-frame clones and is missing some. The sample lists about 96,000 clones, 40% to 55% occurring once. Sequenced input: PBMCs. These receptors were collected from a woman between 40 and 50 years old in good health. Some clones in this sample may be carry-over from other donors' samples. The CDR3 runs from the conserved cysteine through the conserved F or W. The D gene is left open where the match is weak. Some rows have no size entry. The others give once, few or many, or a class for an expanded clone.

TGTGCCATCAGTGGCCGGGACAGAGCTAACTATGGCTACACCTTC	CAISGRDRANYGYTF	TRBD1	few	TRBJ1-2	15	TRBV10-3
TGCGCCAGCAGCTTGGATGGGACGGGAGGGGAGACCCAGTACTTC	CASSLDGTGGETQYF	TRBD2	many	TRBJ2-5	15	TRBV5-1
TGTGCCAGCAGCTTGGTAATCGGCTACGAGCAGTACTTC	CASSLVIGYEQYF	.	.	TRBJ2-7	13	TRBV5-4
TGCAGCGTTGAAGCTCCACGGGAGAGACAGGGTGTCAATGAGCAGTTCTTC	CSVEAPRERQGVNEQFF	.	few	TRBJ2-1	17	TRBV29-1
TGTGCCACCAGCAGACCCCGGTTTCTAGCGGGAGTTGAGACCCAGTACTTC	CATSRPRFLAGVETQYF	TRBD2	many	TRBJ2-5	17	TRBV15
TGTGCCAGCAGCTTAGTCGGGACCTCCTACAACAATGAGCAGTTCTTC	CASSLVGTSYNNEQFF	.	few	TRBJ2-1	16	TRBV7-2
TGTGCCAGCACCACGAAGTTGGGTAGGTACGAGCAGTACTTC	CASTTKLGRYEQYF	.	.	TRBJ2-7	14	TRBV7-3
TGTGCCAGCAGCTTGGGCGGGAGTATCTACAATGAGCAGTTCTTC	CASSLGGSIYNEQFF	TRBD2	.	TRBJ2-1	15	TRBV7-9
TGCAGTGCTAGCCAGGGTTATGGCTACACCTTC	CSASQGYGYTF	.	.	TRBJ1-2	11	TRBV20-1
TGTGCCAGCAGCTTGGGACGACTAGCGGTTATTGTGGATACGCAGTATTTT	CASSLGRLAVIVDTQYF	TRBD2	.	TRBJ2-3	17	TRBV7-2
TGTGCCAGCAGTTACGGGACGGAGAATCAGCCCCAGCATTTT	CASSYGTENQPQHF	.	.	TRBJ1-5	14	TRBV21-1
TGTGCCTGGACCCTGGACCATTTCTCTGGAAACACCATATATTTT	CAWTLDHFSGNTIYF	.	.	TRBJ1-3	15	TRBV30
TGTGCCTGGGGGCGGTTCGTAGGGACAGGGGATCCCCTCCACTTT	CAWGRFVGTGDPLHF	TRBD1	few	TRBJ1-6	15	TRBV30
TGTGCCAGCAGCTCGCGGGGGGGGCAGGGCTACGAGCAGTACTTC	CASSSRGGQGYEQYF	TRBD2	few	TRBJ2-7	15	TRBV6-1
TGTGCCAGCAGGCGACATCTCTCTGGGGCCAACGTCCTGACTTTC	CASRRHLSGANVLTF	.	few	TRBJ2-6	15	TRBV28
TGTGCCATCAGCTTAGCGGGAGGATACGAGCAGTACTTC	CAISLAGGYEQYF	TRBD2	many	TRBJ2-7	13	TRBV10-3
TGTGCCAGCTCACCCGACAGGGTCACTGAAGCTTTCTTT	CASSPDRVTEAFF	TRBD1	.	TRBJ1-1	13	TRBV18
TGTGCCAGCAGCGTAGCGGACAGGGTTGACTATGGCTACACCTTC	CASSVADRVDYGYTF	TRBD1	.	TRBJ1-2	15	TRBV9
TGTGCCAGTAGTGCTACCCTGAACACTGAAGCTTTCTTT	CASSATLNTEAFF	.	few	TRBJ1-1	13	TRBV19
TGTGCCAGCAGCGTACAGGGCAGGGGCACTGAAGCTTTCTTT	CASSVQGRGTEAFF	.	many	TRBJ1-1	14	TRBV28
TGTGCCAGCAGTAGCCAGGGTGGCGGAAACACCATATATTTT	CASSSQGGGNTIYF	.	once	TRBJ1-3	14	TRBV6-5
TGCGTCAGCAGCCAAGATTTGGGGGTAGAGACCCAGTACTTC	CVSSQDLGVETQYF	.	.	TRBJ2-5	14	TRBV4-3
TGTGCCAGCAGGATGAAGAACGCTGAAGCTTTCTTT	CASRMKNAEAFF	.	.	TRBJ1-1	12	TRBV13
TGTGCCAGCAGCGCACAAGAGACCCAGTACTTC	CASSAQETQYF	.	medium-sized	TRBJ2-5	11	TRBV5-4
TGTGCCAGCAGGAGGACTAGCGGAGGACCAGATACGCAGTATTTT	CASRRTSGGPDTQYF	TRBD2	many	TRBJ2-3	15	TRBV6-4
TGTGCCAGCAGCTTGAGGGCACAGGGTTCCAACTATGGCTACACCTTC	CASSLRAQGSNYGYTF	.	.	TRBJ1-2	16	TRBV4-2
TGTGCCAGCAGTTTCCGACGGGGGGGTCGCTCCACCGGGGAGCTGTTTTTT	CASSFRRGGRSTGELFF	TRBD2	.	TRBJ2-2	17	TRBV28
TGTGCCAGCAGTAAACAGGGGCGGGATTCACCCCTCCACTTT	CASSKQGRDSPLHF	TRBD1	.	TRBJ1-6	14	TRBV6-5
TGCAGCGTTGAACTAGATATAACGCAGTATTTT	CSVELDITQYF	.	.	TRBJ2-3	11	TRBV29-1
TGTGCCAGCAGCTACAACAGGGGCCATGGCTACACCTTC	CASSYNRGHGYTF	TRBD1	.	TRBJ1-2	13	TRBV7-9
TGCGCCAGCAGCGGGGGGACAGGGCAGGTCTACGAGCAGTACTTC	CASSGGTGQVYEQYF	TRBD1	many	TRBJ2-7	15	TRBV5-1
TGCGCCAGCAGCCAAGGGACTGGATACGAGCAGTACTTC	CASSQGTGYEQYF	.	.	TRBJ2-7	13	TRBV5-1
TGTGCCACCAGCAGTCGGGACAGCAGGAACACCGGGGAGCTGTTTTTT	CATSSRDSRNTGELFF	TRBD1	.	TRBJ2-2	16	TRBV15
TGCGCCAGCAGTGAGTCGCTAGCGGAAGGGTACGAGCAGTACTTC	CASSESLAEGYEQYF	TRBD2	.	TRBJ2-7	15	TRBV10-2
TGTGCCAGGGTTACACAGCAGAACACTGAAGCTTTCTTT	CARVTQQNTEAFF	.	.	TRBJ1-1	13	TRBV19
TGTGCCAGCAGTCCGACTAGCAATGAGCAGTTCTTC	CASSPTSNEQFF	.	.	TRBJ2-1	12	TRBV27
TGCAGCGGGGGGACAGGCGAACTCGAGCAGTACTTC	CSGGTGELEQYF	TRBD1	medium-sized	TRBJ2-7	12	TRBV29-1
TGCAGCGTTGAAGGGACAGACCAAGAGACCCAGTACTTC	CSVEGTDQETQYF	.	.	TRBJ2-5	13	TRBV29-1
TGTGCCTGGAGCAGGACACCCACCGGGGAGCTGTTTTTT	CAWSRTPTGELFF	.	.	TRBJ2-2	13	TRBV30
TGTGCCAGCTCACCACCGTCCTCACTGGAAGGCTACACCTTC	CASSPPSSLEGYTF	.	few	TRBJ1-2	14	TRBV18
TGTGCCATCAGCCTAGGACGGGGGGCTGGAAACACCATATATTTT	CAISLGRGAGNTIYF	.	.	TRBJ1-3	15	TRBV10-3
TGTGCCAGCACCTCATCGGCGGGGTCCGAGCAGTACTTC	CASTSSAGSEQYF	.	.	TRBJ2-7	13	TRBV28
TGTGCCTGGAACGACGGGGTCCAAGAGACCCAGTACTTC	CAWNDGVQETQYF	.	few	TRBJ2-5	13	TRBV30
TGCGCCAGCAGCCTATCCCTGACTAGCGGCCAGGCGACCCAGTACTTC	CASSLSLTSGQATQYF	TRBD2	many	TRBJ2-5	16	TRBV4-1
TGTGCCAGCAGCAACAGGGGTGCGTTCTATGGCTACACCTTC	CASSNRGAFYGYTF	TRBD1	once	TRBJ1-2	14	TRBV2
TGCGCCAGCAGGGCGGACAATGGTGTTGATCAGCCCCAGCATTTT	CASRADNGVDQPQHF	.	.	TRBJ1-5	15	TRBV5-1
TGTGCCAGTAGTATCCCACAGTCCTATGGCTACACCTTC	CASSIPQSYGYTF	.	.	TRBJ1-2	13	TRBV19
TGTGCCAGCAGCTTCATAGCCGGCTCCGAGCAGTACTTC	CASSFIAGSEQYF	.	.	TRBJ2-7	13	TRBV13
TGTGCCAGCAATGTACGGAGATCCGGCTACGAGCAGTACTTC	CASNVRRSGYEQYF	.	.	TRBJ2-7	14	TRBV2
TGTGCCAGCAGTTTGACAGATACGCAGTATTTT	CASSLTDTQYF	.	.	TRBJ2-3	11	TRBV28
TGCAGCGTTGTAGCGGGAGGTGGGTACGAGCAGTACTTC	CSVVAGGGYEQYF	TRBD2	.	TRBJ2-7	13	TRBV29-1
TGTGCCCTCACAGGGGAGACCAGAAACACCATATATTTT	CALTGETRNTIYF	TRBD1	.	TRBJ1-3	13	TRBV7-9
TGCGCCAGCATTCACGACACCGGGGAGCTGTTTTTT	CASIHDTGELFF	.	many	TRBJ2-2	12	TRBV10-2
TGTGCCAGCTCACCCGGCGGGGGCTTCGACGAGCAGTACTTC	CASSPGGGFDEQYF	.	many	TRBJ2-7	14	TRBV18
TGCGCCAGCAGCTTGGAGCCACCCCCCACCGAGCAGTACTTC	CASSLEPPPTEQYF	.	many	TRBJ2-7	14	TRBV5-1
TGCAGCGCCTGGACAGGGGGCAACTATGGCTACACCTTC	CSAWTGGNYGYTF	TRBD1	.	TRBJ1-2	13	TRBV29-1
TGCGCCAGCAGCCAAGGTTTTAGCAGCTCCTACGAGCAGTACTTC	CASSQGFSSSYEQYF	.	many	TRBJ2-7	15	TRBV4-1
TGTGCCAGCAGTCCTTACCGGGACGGCCTAAATGGCTACACCTTC	CASSPYRDGLNGYTF	.	.	TRBJ1-2	15	TRBV28
TGTGCCAGCAAGGGGGCCAGCTCCTACAATGAGCAGTTCTTC	CASKGASSYNEQFF	TRBD1	.	TRBJ2-1	14	TRBV5-4